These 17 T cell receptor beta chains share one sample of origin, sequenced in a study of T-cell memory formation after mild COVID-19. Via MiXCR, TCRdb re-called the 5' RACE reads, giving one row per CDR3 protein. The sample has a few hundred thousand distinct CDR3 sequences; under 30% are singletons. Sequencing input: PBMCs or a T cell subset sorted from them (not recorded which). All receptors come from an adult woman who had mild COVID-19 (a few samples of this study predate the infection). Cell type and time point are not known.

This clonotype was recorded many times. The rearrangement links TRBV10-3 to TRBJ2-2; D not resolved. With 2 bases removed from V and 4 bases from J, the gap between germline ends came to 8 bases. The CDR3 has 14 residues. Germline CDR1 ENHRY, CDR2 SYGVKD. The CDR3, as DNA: TGTGCCATCAGTGAGGATGGGGTCACCGGGGAGCTGTTTTTT. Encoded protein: CAISEDGVTGELFF.

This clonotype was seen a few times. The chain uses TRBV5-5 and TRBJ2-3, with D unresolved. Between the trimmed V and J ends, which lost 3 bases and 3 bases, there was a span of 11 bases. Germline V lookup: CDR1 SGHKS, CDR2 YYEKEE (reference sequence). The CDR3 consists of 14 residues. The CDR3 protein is CASSWDYSTDTQYF. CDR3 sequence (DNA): TGTGCCAGCAGCTGGGATTATAGTACAGATACGCAGTATTTT.

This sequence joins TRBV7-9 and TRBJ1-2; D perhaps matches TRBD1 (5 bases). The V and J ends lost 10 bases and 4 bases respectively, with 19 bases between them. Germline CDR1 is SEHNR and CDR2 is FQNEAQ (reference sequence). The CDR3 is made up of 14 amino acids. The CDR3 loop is CATPRRGGFYGYTF. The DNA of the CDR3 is TGTGCCACCCCAAGGCGGGGGGGATTCTATGGCTACACCTTC.

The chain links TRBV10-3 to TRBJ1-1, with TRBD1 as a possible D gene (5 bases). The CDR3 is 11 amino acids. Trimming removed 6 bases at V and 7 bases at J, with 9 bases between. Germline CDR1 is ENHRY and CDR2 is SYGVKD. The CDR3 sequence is CAISLGGEAFF. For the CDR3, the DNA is TGTGCCATCAGCCTGGGGGGTGAAGCTTTCTTT.

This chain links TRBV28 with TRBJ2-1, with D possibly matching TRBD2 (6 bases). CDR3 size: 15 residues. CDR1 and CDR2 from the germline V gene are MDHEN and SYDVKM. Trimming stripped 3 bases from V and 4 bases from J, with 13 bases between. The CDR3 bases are TGTGCCAGCAGTTTCCTAGGGACTTCTTACAATGAGCAGTTCTTC. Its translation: CASSFLGTSYNEQFF.

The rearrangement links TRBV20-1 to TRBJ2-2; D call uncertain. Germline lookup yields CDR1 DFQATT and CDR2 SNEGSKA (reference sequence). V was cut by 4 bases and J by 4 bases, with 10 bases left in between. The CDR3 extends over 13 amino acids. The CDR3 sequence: CSAMPGPTGELFF. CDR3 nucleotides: TGCAGTGCTATGCCGGGTCCCACCGGGGAGCTGTTTTTT.

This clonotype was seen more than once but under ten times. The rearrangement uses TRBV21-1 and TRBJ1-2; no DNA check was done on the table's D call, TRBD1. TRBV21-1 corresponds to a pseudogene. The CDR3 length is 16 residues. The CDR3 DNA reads TGTGCCAGCAGCCACCGGGACAGGGATGAGAACTATGGCTACACCTTC. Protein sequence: CASSHRDRDENYGYTF.

Written as DNA, the CDR3 is TGTGCCAGCAGTTGGGGAGGGACAGTCGGCGAGCAGTACTTC. Its protein is CASSWGGTVGEQYF. V and J are TRBV12-3 or TRBV12-4 and TRBJ2-7; D may match TRBD1 or TRBD2 (7 bases each). Trimming removed 4 bases from V and 6 bases from J, with 16 bases in between. The CDR3 loop spans 14 amino acids.

The CDR3 protein is CATSETGGGQPQHF. For the CDR3, the DNA is TGTGCCACCAGTGAGACAGGGGGCGGTCAGCCCCAGCATTTT. The V and J genes are TRBV24-1 and TRBJ1-5, with TRBD1 identical over 10 bases. Germline CDR1 KGHDR, CDR2 SFDVKD. V shed 4 bases, J shed 6 bases, and the junction held 2 bases outside the gene matches. The CDR3 covers 14 residues.

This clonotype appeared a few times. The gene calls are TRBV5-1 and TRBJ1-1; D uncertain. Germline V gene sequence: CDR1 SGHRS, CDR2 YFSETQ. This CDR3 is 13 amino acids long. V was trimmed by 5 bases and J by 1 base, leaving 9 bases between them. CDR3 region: CASRAPSNTEAFF. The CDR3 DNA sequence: TGCGCCAGCAGGGCACCCTCGAACACTGAAGCTTTCTTT.

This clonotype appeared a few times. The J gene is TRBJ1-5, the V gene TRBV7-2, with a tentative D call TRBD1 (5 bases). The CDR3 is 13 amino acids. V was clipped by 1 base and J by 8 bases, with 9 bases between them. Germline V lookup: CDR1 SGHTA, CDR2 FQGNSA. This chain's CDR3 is CASSLVGEEPQHF. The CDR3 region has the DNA TGTGCCAGCAGCTTAGTGGGGGAGGAGCCCCAGCATTTT.

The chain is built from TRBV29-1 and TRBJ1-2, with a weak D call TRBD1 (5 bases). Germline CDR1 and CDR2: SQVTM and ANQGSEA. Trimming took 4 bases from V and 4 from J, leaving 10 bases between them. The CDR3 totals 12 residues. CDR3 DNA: TGCAGCGTTGCAGACAGAGGCTATGGCTACACCTTC. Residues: CSVADRGYGYTF.

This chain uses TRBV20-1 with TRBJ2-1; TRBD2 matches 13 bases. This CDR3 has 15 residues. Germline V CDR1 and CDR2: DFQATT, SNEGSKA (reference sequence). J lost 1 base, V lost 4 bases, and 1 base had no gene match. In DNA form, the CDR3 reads TGCAGTGCTAAGACTAGCGGGAGGTCCTACAATGAGCAGTTCTTC. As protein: CSAKTSGRSYNEQFF.

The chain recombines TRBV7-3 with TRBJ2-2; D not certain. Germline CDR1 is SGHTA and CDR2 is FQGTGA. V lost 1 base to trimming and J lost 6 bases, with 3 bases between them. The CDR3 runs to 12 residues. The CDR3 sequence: CASSLKAGELFF. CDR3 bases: TGTGCCAGCAGCTTAAAGGCCGGGGAGCTGTTTTTT.

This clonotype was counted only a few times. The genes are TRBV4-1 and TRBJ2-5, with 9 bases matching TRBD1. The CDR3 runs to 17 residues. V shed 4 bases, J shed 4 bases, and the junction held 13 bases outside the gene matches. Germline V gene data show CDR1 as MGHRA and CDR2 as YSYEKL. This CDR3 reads CASSPRTGALKGETQYF. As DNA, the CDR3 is TGCGCCAGCAGCCCGCGGACAGGGGCGTTGAAGGGAGAGACCCAGTACTTC.

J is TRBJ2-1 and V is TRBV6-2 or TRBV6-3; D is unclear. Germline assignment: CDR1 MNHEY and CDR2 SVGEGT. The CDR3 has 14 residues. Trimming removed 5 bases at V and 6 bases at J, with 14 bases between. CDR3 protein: CASSPNFKGNEQFF. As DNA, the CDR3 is TGTGCCAGCAGTCCCAACTTCAAGGGCAATGAGCAGTTCTTC.

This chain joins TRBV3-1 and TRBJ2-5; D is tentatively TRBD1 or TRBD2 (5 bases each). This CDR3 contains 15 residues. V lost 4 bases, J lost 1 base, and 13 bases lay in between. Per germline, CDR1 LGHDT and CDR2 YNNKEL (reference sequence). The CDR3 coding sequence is TGTGCCAGCAGCCCCCCCCCGGGACGCCAAGAGACCCAGTACTTC. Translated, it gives CASSPPPGRQETQYF.